These T cell receptor beta chains were read from a single sample in a study of blood T cell repertoires in COVID-19. Data came from immunoSEQ multiplex PCR; TCRdb stores just in-frame clones and leaves some out. The sample lists some 66,000 clones, roughly 82% occurring once. Material for sequencing was peripheral blood. These receptors were obtained from a man aged 55 to 70 with acute or convalescent COVID-19. CDR3s include the opening cysteine and the closing phenylalanine or tryptophan. Fields, in order: V gene, D gene, CDR3 protein. The D gene is left open where the match is weak.

TRBV3-1/TRBV3-2	-	CASSQDLDSNSPLHF
TRBV24-1	TRBD2	CATGLPGLAGGNEQFF
TRBV2	-	CATSREGSEAFF
TRBV9	TRBD2	CASSASARRGAAGELFF
TRBV7-9	-	CASSQRTDPGDEQYF
TRBV21-1	-	CASSRWRETQYF
TRBV6-4	TRBD2	CASSDLAGGSTDTQYF
TRBV12-3/TRBV12-4	TRBD1	CASSLTDRGYTF
TRBV5-1	-	CASSLLGGVYYEQYF
TRBV11-2	TRBD1	CASSFTGTGYTGELFF
TRBV6-5	-	CASSGTLNTEAFF
TRBV5-1	-	CASSVDGYSNQPQHF
TRBV30	TRBD1	CACGQGGIEAFF
TRBV5-1	TRBD1	CASSPLTGGATNEKLFF
TRBV20-1	-	CSASPKDRPSGANVLTF
TRBV18	-	CASSPWGGFANTEAFF
TRBV15	TRBD2	CATSRWLAGGDEQFF
TRBV9	TRBD1	CASSGGDRAVWEQYF
TRBV6-5	TRBD1	CASKSNRDSYNEQFF
TRBV19	TRBD1	CASRLTGGTYNEQFF
TRBV7-9	-	CASGGVSDTQYF
TRBV30	-	CAWRIQTGVGGYTF
TRBV6-1	TRBD1	CASSGGTGWSNQPQHF
TRBV20-1	-	CSASARADEKLFF
TRBV4-1	TRBD1	CASSGGTGYGYTF
TRBV6-2/TRBV6-3	-	CASSFNTREAGTEAFF
TRBV5-1	TRBD2	CASMRTSGGTPYEQYF
TRBV19	TRBD1	CASSRRGQGVQETQYF
TRBV11-3	TRBD1	CASSPTGTGTVYGYTF
TRBV11-2	-	CASSLGWESYNEQFF
TRBV29-1	-	CSAGGQMNTEAFF
TRBV6-5	-	CASRPANEKLFF
TRBV5-1	-	CASSLWGDGANVLTF
TRBV15	-	CATSRAATGHEQFF
TRBV9	TRBD2	CASSVAIAGDPNTGELFF
TRBV19	-	CASSIATGSMNTEAFF
TRBV18	-	CASSRSRQTGEQYF
TRBV21-1	-	CASRDTENTEAFF
TRBV19	-	CASTWGPGGQPQHF
TRBV6-2/TRBV6-3	-	CASSYSDRQETQYF
TRBV19	-	CATAVGGLNYGYTF
TRBV30	TRBD1	CAWSQEPRTGGYGYTF
TRBV6-5	TRBD2	CASSIIAGGADTQYF
TRBV10-3	-	CAISAGLPDAQYF
TRBV11-2	-	CASSIEAADNYGYTF
TRBV4-1	-	CASSQDDSIYGYTF
TRBV27	-	CASSYQGGRSGNEQFF
TRBV6-2/TRBV6-3	-	CASSYGRWETQYF